Presented here are 25 T cell receptor beta chains from one specimen sequenced in a study of blood T cell repertoires in COVID-19. This table comes from immunoSEQ multiplex PCR, and its TCRdb copy is limited to in-frame clones, with some not included. Here the sample spans 250,000 to 350,000 clones, around 88% being singletons. Sample: peripheral blood. All receptors come from a woman aged 45-60 years with acute or convalescent COVID-19.

This rearrangement joins TRBV6-1 to TRBJ2-7; possible D gene TRBD1, 6 bases. The length of the CDR3 is 15 residues. Germline loops: CDR1 MNHNS, CDR2 SASEGT. Trimming stripped 3 bases from V and 3 bases from J, with 15 bases between. DNA of the CDR3: TGTGCCAGCAGTGAGGCCCCTTCACAGGGCTACGAGCAGTACGTC. As protein: CASSEAPSQGYEQYV.

V and J are TRBV6-5 and TRBJ1-1, with D maybe TRBD1 (5 bases). The CDR3 loop spans 14 amino acids. Trimming stripped 3 bases from V and 0 bases from J, with 8 bases between. Germline V gives CDR1 MNHEY, CDR2 SVGAGI. The CDR3 loop reads CASSYDRVNTEAFF. CDR3 sequence (DNA): TGTGCCAGCAGTTATGACAGAGTGAACACTGAAGCTTTCTTT.

As regards this clone: Other DNA sequences in this specimen translate into the identical CDR3. The chain is built from TRBV5-4 and TRBJ1-2; 9 positions match TRBD1. Germline V CDR1 and CDR2: SGHNT, YYREEE (reference sequence). V trimming: 4 bases; J trimming: 2 bases; junction bases outside the gene matches: 3. The CDR3 is 14 amino acids. CDR3 coding DNA: TGTGCCAGCAGCCCCGACAGGGGGAACTATGGCTACACCTTC. Protein sequence: CASSPDRGNYGYTF.

The rearrangement links TRBV7-2 to TRBJ1-2, with 7 bases that match TRBD1. The CDR3 consists of 13 residues. Germline values: CDR1 SGHTA, CDR2 FQGNSA. Trimming removed 7 bases from V and 3 bases from J; junction bases left unmatched: 5. The CDR3 nucleotides are TGTGCCAGCACGCGAGGGGGCTACTATGGCTACACCTTC. Translated, it gives CASTRGGYYGYTF.

The chain is built from TRBV25-1 and TRBJ1-3; D gene ambiguous. The V end was cut by 3 bases, the J end by 0 bases, with 6 bases between. CDR1 and CDR2 (germline): MGHDK, SYGVNS. There are 14 residues in the CDR3. As DNA, the CDR3 is TGTGCCAGCAGTGACGGTAACTCTGGAAACACCATATATTTT. It encodes CASSDGNSGNTIYF. Based on the CDR3 plus reference TRBV25-1 and TRBJ1-3, the full variable domain is EADIYQTPRYLVIGTGKKITLECSQTMGHDKMYWYQQDPGMELHLIHYSYGVNSTEKGDLSSESTVSRIRTEHFPLTLESARPSHTSQYLCASSDGNSGNTIYFGEGSWLTVV.

The chain couples TRBV13 to TRBJ2-6; a weak D match, TRBD1 (5 bases). There are 16 residues in the CDR3. Germline V gene lookup returns CDR1 PRHDT and CDR2 FYEKMQ (reference sequence). The ends were cut back, 6 bases at V and 0 bases at J, with 12 bases in the middle. DNA of the CDR3: TGTGCCAGCAGGCAGTCAGGGTTCTCTGGGGCCAACGTCCTGACTTTC. As protein: CASRQSGFSGANVLTF.

A word on this clone: A read error may account for a junction end that differs from germline. The chain combines TRBV27 with TRBJ2-6, with D possibly being TRBD2 (6 bases). The CDR3 runs to 16 residues. Per germline, CDR1 MNHEY and CDR2 SMNVEV (reference sequence). CDR3 sequence: CASSLSGGSGANVLTF. In DNA, the CDR3 is TGTGCCAGCAGCTTATCAGGAGGGTCTGGGGCCAACGTCCTGACTTTC.

The chain uses TRBV6-2 or TRBV6-3 and TRBJ2-6; the match to TRBD2 covers 7 bases. CDR1 is MNHEY, CDR2 SVGEGT, per germline. V lost 3 bases and J lost 0; bases outside the gene matches: 8. This CDR3 region has 18 residues. CDR3 in amino acids: CASSYGGGGGSGANVLTF. CDR3 in DNA: TGTGCCAGCAGTTATGGAGGAGGCGGGGGCTCTGGGGCCAACGTCCTGACTTTC.

The chain uses TRBV11-2 and TRBJ1-4; 8 positions agree with TRBD1. Germline V gene lookup returns CDR1 SGHAT and CDR2 FQNNGV. After removal of 5 bases from V and 3 bases from J, the junction contained 5 bases not matched to a gene. The CDR3 spans 15 residues. The CDR3 region has the DNA TGTGCCAGCAGCAGTCAGGGGGCGGCTAATGAAAAACTGTTTTTT. Translation: CASSSQGAANEKLFF.

The chain has TRBV2 and TRBJ2-3, with 7 bases fitting TRBD2. V lost 4 bases and J lost 6; bases outside the gene matches: 10. CDR3 length: 15 amino acids. The V gene's germline CDR1 is SNHLY and CDR2 FYNNEI. CDR3 loop: CASSVYGLEADTQYF. For the CDR3, the DNA is TGTGCCAGCAGTGTTTATGGACTAGAAGCTGATACGCAGTATTTT.

The sample holds one count of this clone. The chain recombines TRBV5-1 with TRBJ2-3; maybe TRBD2 (7 bases). This CDR3 has 15 residues. Germline V gives CDR1 SGHRS, CDR2 YFSETQ. V lost 2 bases to trimming and J lost 1 base, with 11 bases between them. DNA for the CDR3: TGCGCCAGCAGCTTTGCGGGGGCAGGCACAGATACGCAGTATTTT. Encoded protein: CASSFAGAGTDTQYF. The full variable domain, with the rest looked up from reference TRBV5-1 and TRBJ2-3, is KAGVTQTPRYLIKTRGQQVTLSCSPISGHRSVSWYQQTPGQGLQFLFEYFSETQRNKGNFPGRFSGRQFSNSRSEMNVSTLELGDSALYLCASSFAGAGTDTQYFGPGTRLTVL.

The rearrangement joins TRBV12-3 or TRBV12-4 to TRBJ1-1, with D possibly TRBD1 on 5 matching bases. The CDR3 loop spans 13 amino acids. The V end was cut by 0 bases, the J end by 6 bases, with 8 bases between. DNA of the CDR3: TGTGCCAGCAGTTTAGCGCGGGGGGCTGAAGCTTTCTTT. Amino acids: CASSLARGAEAFF.

The J gene is TRBJ2-7, the V gene TRBV5-1, with 10 bases matching TRBD1. Trimming cost V 4 bases and J 6 bases; bases outside gene matches: 7. The CDR3 extends over 14 amino acids. Germline values: CDR1 SGHRS, CDR2 YFSETQ. CDR3 nucleotides: TGCGCCAGCAGCCTTCGGACAGGGGGAGGCGAGCAGTACTTC. It yields the protein CASSLRTGGGEQYF.

Regarding this clone: This sample includes further DNA sequences coding for the same CDR3. The chain joins TRBV11-2 to TRBJ1-5, with TRBD1 as a possible D gene (6 bases). The CDR3 totals 13 residues. The V and J ends lost 5 bases and 5 bases respectively, with 10 bases between them. The germline gives CDR1 SGHAT, CDR2 FQNNGV. The CDR3 loop is CASSTDRDQPQHF. The DNA for the CDR3 is TGTGCCAGCAGCACGGACAGAGATCAGCCCCAGCATTTT.

The genes are TRBV2 and TRBJ2-7, with D maybe TRBD1 (5 bases). This CDR3 is 12 amino acids long. The germline gives CDR1 SNHLY, CDR2 FYNNEI. V dropped 8 bases and J dropped 2 bases, with 10 bases sitting between them. The CDR3 sequence: CASEQETYEQYV. CDR3 nucleotide sequence: TGTGCCAGCGAACAGGAGACCTACGAGCAGTACGTC.

This chain connects TRBV24-1 to TRBJ1-4; 7 positions agree with TRBD1. The CDR3 loop spans 14 amino acids. Per germline, CDR1 KGHDR and CDR2 SFDVKD. Trimming at V came to 4 bases and at J to 8 bases, leaving 6 bases not matched to a gene. In DNA form, the CDR3 reads TGTGCCACCAGTGACTACAGGGGAGAGGAAAAACTGTTTTTT. It codes for CATSDYRGEEKLFF.

Comment on this clone: Distinct nucleotide sequences in the sample also encode this CDR3. The J gene is TRBJ2-3, the V gene TRBV6-5, with 11 positions matching TRBD2. The CDR3 is made up of 15 amino acids. V dropped 6 bases and J dropped 1; count of bases not matched to a gene: 3. Germline values: CDR1 MNHEY, CDR2 SVGAGI. This CDR3 reads CASSSLAGGTDTQYF. The CDR3 bases are TGTGCCAGCAGCTCACTAGCGGGGGGCACAGATACGCAGTATTTT.

V usage is TRBV25-1 and J usage is TRBJ1-1, with TRBD1 identical over 12 bases. The trim removed 3 bases at V and 7 bases at J, leaving 6 bases unmatched. The CDR3 is 15 amino acids. Germline V lookup: CDR1 MGHDK, CDR2 SYGVNS. For the CDR3, the DNA is TGTGCCAGCAGTGACCCTGGGACAGGGGGCGGTGAAGCTTTCTTT. Its protein product is CASSDPGTGGGEAFF. The variable domain in full, completed from reference TRBV25-1 and TRBJ1-1, reads EADIYQTPRYLVIGTGKKITLECSQTMGHDKMYWYQQDPGMELHLIHYSYGVNSTEKGDLSSESTVSRIRTEHFPLTLESARPSHTSQYLCASSDPGTGGGEAFFGQGTRLTVV.

The chain uses TRBV24-1 and TRBJ2-3, with TRBD2 matching over 9 bases. V gave up 3 bases and J gave up 9 bases; unmatched junction bases: 9. Looked up from germline, CDR1 is KGHDR and CDR2 is SFDVKD. The CDR3 has 15 residues. The DNA of the CDR3 is TGTGCCACCAGTGATCGGCGGGAGGGCGGGGGGACGCAGTATTTT. It yields the protein CATSDRREGGGTQYF.

Regarding this clone: Other DNA sequences in the same sample also yield this CDR3. The chain recombines TRBV5-8 with TRBJ2-2, with 9 bases identical to TRBD2. The CDR3 runs 15 residues. The ends lost 4 bases at V and 7 bases at J; junction bases unmatched: 8. CDR1 SGHTS and CDR2 YDEGEE come from the germline V gene. CDR3 protein: CASSRGAGGLGELFF. Written as DNA, the CDR3 is TGTGCCAGCAGCCGAGGGGCGGGGGGGCTCGGGGAGCTGTTTTTT.

This chain joins TRBV6-5 and TRBJ2-7, with D perhaps TRBD1 (6 bases). The CDR3 totals 14 residues. V was shortened by 5 bases and J by 4 bases, with 15 bases between the two germline ends. Per the germline V gene, CDR1 is MNHEY and CDR2 is SVGAGI. In DNA, the CDR3 is TGTGCCAGCAGTAGAAACTACAGGGCTTACGAGCAGTACTTC. It specifies CASSRNYRAYEQYF.

The table lists this clone with a count of one. The J gene is TRBJ2-3, the V gene TRBV29-1; 9 nucleotides agree with TRBD1. The V segment lost 7 bases and the J segment 3 bases; nucleotides outside the gene matches: 11. Germline V gene data show CDR1 as SQVTM and CDR2 as ANQGSEA. This CDR3 contains 15 residues. This chain's CDR3 is CSATLMTGGTDTQYF. Written as DNA, the CDR3 is TGCAGCGCCACGCTCATGACAGGGGGGACAGATACGCAGTATTTT.

There are a few counts of this clone. The rearrangement links TRBV28 to TRBJ1-1; 10 positions match TRBD1. The CDR3 spans 14 residues. Germline values: CDR1 MDHEN, CDR2 SYDVKM. V trimming: 6 bases; J trimming: 6 bases; junction bases outside the gene matches: 7. The CDR3 protein is CASSWGTGDPEAFF. DNA for the CDR3: TGTGCCAGCAGCTGGGGGACAGGGGATCCTGAAGCTTTCTTT.

The chain couples TRBV4-1 to TRBJ2-3, with 11 bases that match TRBD2. CDR1 is MGHRA and CDR2 is YSYEKL in the germline V gene. The V segment lost 2 bases and the J segment 2 bases; nucleotides outside the gene matches: 6. This CDR3 has 17 residues. CDR3 coding DNA: TGCGCCAGCAGCCAACCCTTTAGCGGGAGGGCCACAGATACGCAGTATTTT. It codes for CASSQPFSGRATDTQYF.

V and J are TRBV7-9 and TRBJ1-3; 7 bases fit TRBD1. Germline V CDR1 and CDR2: SEHNR, FQNEAQ (reference sequence). CDR3 length: 15 amino acids. Germline trimming cut 1 base from V and 2 bases from J; bases unmatched to any gene: 2. CDR3 residues: CASSLDTGAGNTIYF. CDR3 bases: TGTGCCAGCAGCTTAGATACAGGGGCTGGAAACACCATATATTTT.